Listed below are T cell receptor beta chains from one sample, sequenced in a study of vaccination effects on CD4 cells after COVID-19. Sequenced by immunoSEQ multiplex PCR; TCRdb stores in-frame clones only, minus some. Of some 14,000 clones listed, 60% to 80% are singletons. Antigens of these TCRs are unknown. The source was CD4+ T cells from PBMCs cultured with HCoV-NL63 spike peptides, collected after COVID-19 vaccination. These TCRs come from a human donor who received a COVID-19 vaccine. The CDR3 runs from the conserved cysteine through the conserved F or W. A D gene is named only where the DNA matches it firmly. A row's size may be missing; if present it is once, few, many or a size class.

v_gene	d_gene	j_gene	abundance	CDR3nt	CDR3aa
TRBV3-1/TRBV3-2	TRBD1	TRBJ1-5	.	TGTGCCAGCAGCTTTAGGGGGCCCAATCAGCCCCAGCATTTT	CASSFRGPNQPQHF
TRBV25-1	.	TRBJ2-1	.	TGTGCCAGCAGCGTAGGGGATGAGCAGTTCTTC	CASSVGDEQFF
TRBV2	.	TRBJ2-7	few	TGTGCCAGCAGTGAGTTGGAGCTCTTCGAGCAGTACTTC	CASSELELFEQYF
TRBV2	TRBD1	TRBJ2-5	.	TGTGCCAGCAGTGAAGCAGGGGGCAGGGGGACCCAGTACTTC	CASSEAGGRGTQYF
TRBV6-1	TRBD2	TRBJ2-5	.	TGTGCCAGCAGTGAACGCGAGATGAGGACTAGCCTGTACCAAGAGACCCAGTACTTC	CASSEREMRTSLYQETQYF
TRBV5-1	TRBD2	TRBJ2-2	.	TGCGCCAGCAGCCCAGGCGGGGGGGCCTTATCCGGGGAGCTGTTTTTT	CASSPGGGALSGELFF
TRBV27	.	TRBJ1-4	.	TGTGCCAGCAGTACCTCTACAGGGTCAACTAATGAAAAACTGTTTTTT	CASSTSTGSTNEKLFF
TRBV11-2	TRBD2	TRBJ2-1	.	TGTGCCAGCAGACGGCTAGCGGTTAGGAGCTCCTACAATGAGCAGTTCTTC	CASRRLAVRSSYNEQFF
TRBV6-1	TRBD2	TRBJ2-7	.	TGTGCCAGCAGTGGGCTAGCGGGAGTTCTCCTAGACGAGCAGTACTTC	CASSGLAGVLLDEQYF
TRBV19	.	TRBJ1-4	.	TGTGCCAGTAGTATCCTTCGGTGGGAAAAACTGTTTTTT	CASSILRWEKLFF
TRBV7-9	TRBD1	TRBJ1-5	.	TGTGCCAGCAGCTTAGACAGGGGTAGCAATCAGCCCCAGCATTTT	CASSLDRGSNQPQHF
TRBV28	.	TRBJ1-3	.	TGTGCCAGCAGTTTTCCCCTGGGGATCTCTGGAAACACCATATATTTT	CASSFPLGISGNTIYF
TRBV2	.	TRBJ1-6	.	TGTGCCAGCAGTGCTCAGGGTCCCTCACCCCTCCACTTT	CASSAQGPSPLHF
TRBV10-3	.	TRBJ1-2	.	TGTGCCATCAGTGAGACCGTTGGTCCTCATGCCTGCACCTTC	CAISETVGPHACTF
TRBV5-1	TRBD2	TRBJ2-5	.	TGCGCCAGCAGCTTGGGGGGGACTAGCGGGTATCAAGAGACCCAGTACTTC	CASSLGGTSGYQETQYF
TRBV11-1	.	TRBJ1-2	.	TGTGCCAGCAGCTCAAACCGGGCCACCTATGGCTACACCTTC	CASSSNRATYGYTF
TRBV3-1/TRBV3-2	.	TRBJ2-1	.	TGTGCCAGCAGCCAAGATTTCCACGGGAGTGAGCAGTTCTTC	CASSQDFHGSEQFF
TRBV18	TRBD2	TRBJ2-2	.	TGTGCCAGCTCACCGGGACTAGCGGGGACCGGGGAGCTGTTTTTT	CASSPGLAGTGELFF
TRBV6-2/TRBV6-3	.	TRBJ2-5	.	TGTGCCAGCAGTTACTATCCGGGTAACACAGAGACCCAGTACTTC	CASSYYPGNTETQYF
TRBV20-1	.	TRBJ1-1	.	TGCAGTGCTAGTGGCGGGGCAGACACTGAAGCTTTCTTT	CSASGGADTEAFF
TRBV28	.	TRBJ1-3	.	TGTGCCAGCAGTTTAGATGGCAGCCCCTCTGGAAACACCATATATTTT	CASSLDGSPSGNTIYF
TRBV30	TRBD1	TRBJ1-5	.	TGTGCCTGGAGCCGGGACAGGGGCAATCAGCCCCAGCATTTT	CAWSRDRGNQPQHF
TRBV13	TRBD2	TRBJ2-7	.	TGTGCCAGCAGCCCAGGACTAGCGGGCTCCTACGAGCAGTACTTC	CASSPGLAGSYEQYF